The next 20 T cell receptor beta chains were all read from a single sample in a study of blood T cell repertoires in COVID-19. This table comes from immunoSEQ multiplex PCR, and its TCRdb copy is limited to in-frame clones, with some not included. The data contain approximately 220,000 clones, more than 80% of them singletons. Sequences were obtained from PBMCs or T cells enriched from blood (not recorded which). These TCRs come from a woman between 18 and 29 years old in a cohort exposed to, infected with or recovered from COVID-19 (not recorded which).

J is TRBJ1-2 and V is TRBV2; no reliable D call. V lost 6 bases and J lost 7, with 21 bases in between. Germline lookup yields CDR1 SNHLY and CDR2 FYNNEI. The CDR3 contains 15 residues. CDR3 sequence reads: CASRAYGGPSSGYTF. CDR3 nucleotides: TGTGCCAGCAGAGCCTATGGAGGACCGTCCAGTGGCTACACCTTC.

This chain uses TRBV27 with TRBJ2-5; perhaps TRBD1 as D (5 bases). This CDR3 is 15 amino acids long. The germline V and J ends were trimmed by 5 bases and 3 bases, with 16 bases remaining between them. Germline V CDR1 and CDR2: MNHEY, SMNVEV (reference sequence). The CDR3 bases are TGTGCCAGCAGTGACAGCGAGAGGATGGAAGAGACCCAGTACTTC. Protein: CASSDSERMEETQYF.

CDR3 in amino acids: CASSQAYRGGETQYF. In DNA, the CDR3 is TGTGCCAGCAGCCAAGCCTACAGGGGTGGGGAGACCCAGTACTTC. The J gene is TRBJ2-5, the V gene TRBV3-1 (or the pseudogene TRBV3-2), with 7 bases aligning to TRBD1. Germline lookup yields CDR1 LGHDT and CDR2 YNNKEL (reference sequence). The CDR3 totals 15 residues. V was clipped by 1 base and J by 5 bases; unmatched bases: 7.

The gene calls are TRBV2 and TRBJ2-5; TRBD2 matches at 9 bases. V dropped 5 bases and J dropped 5; count of bases not matched to a gene: 18. The CDR3 covers 18 residues. Germline CDR1 is SNHLY and CDR2 is FYNNEI. CDR3 coding DNA: TGTGCCAGCAGTTCCGCCGGGACTAGCTCTCTTCCTACCGAGACCCAGTACTTC. It translates to CASSSAGTSSLPTETQYF. Filled out from reference TRBV2 and TRBJ2-5, the complete variable domain reads EPEVTQTPSHQVTQMGQEVILRCVPISNHLYFYWYRQILGQKVEFLVSFYNNEISEKSEIFDDQFSVERPDGSNFTLKIRSTKLEDSAMYFCASSSAGTSSLPTETQYFGPGTRLLVL.

This sequence joins TRBV11-2 and TRBJ2-7; weak D call: TRBD1 (5 bases). Germline V gene sequence: CDR1 SGHAT, CDR2 FQNNGV. The CDR3 loop spans 14 amino acids. Trimming took off 2 bases at V and 6 bases at J, with 14 bases between the two ends. The CDR3 region has the DNA TGTGCCAGCAGCTTATTGGGCCAGGGATCCGAGCAGTACTTC. Translation gives CASSLLGQGSEQYF. Looking up the rest from reference TRBV11-2 and TRBJ2-7 gives the full variable domain: EAGVAQSPRYKIIEKRQSVAFWCNPISGHATLYWYQQILGQGPKLLIQFQNNGVVDDSQLPKDRFSAERLKGVDSTLKIQPAKLEDSAVYLCASSLLGQGSEQYFGPGTRLTVT.

V gene TRBV4-2 combines with J gene TRBJ2-3, with 9 bases fitting TRBD2. This CDR3 has 17 residues. V was pared by 0 bases and J by 3 bases, with 7 bases of the junction left unmatched. Germline-derived CDR1 and CDR2 are LGHNA and YNFKEQ. The CDR3 DNA follows: TGTGCCAGCAGCCAAGACGCCTTAGCGGGAGTTACAGATACGCAGTATTTT. This codes for CASSQDALAGVTDTQYF.

This clone appeared once. This chain joins TRBV29-1 and TRBJ1-3; 7 nucleotides agree with TRBD1. The CDR3 extends over 14 amino acids. Trimming removed 5 bases from V and 4 bases from J; junction bases left unmatched: 8. CDR1 and CDR2 from the germline V gene are SQVTM and ANQGSEA. CDR3 amino acids: CSVTGQERGNTIYF. As DNA, the CDR3 is TGCAGCGTTACCGGACAGGAGCGAGGAAACACCATATATTTT. Full variable domain (missing parts from reference TRBV29-1 and TRBJ1-3): SAVISQKPSRDICQRGTSLTIQCQVDSQVTMMFWYRQQPGQSLTLIATANQGSEATYESGFVIDKFPISRPNLTFSTLTVSNMSPEDSSIYLCSVTGQERGNTIYFGEGSWLTVV.

This chain connects TRBV5-1 to TRBJ1-1, with TRBD1 matching over 7 bases. V trimming: 1 base; J trimming: 5 bases; junction bases outside the gene matches: 8. CDR3 length: 15 residues. The germline CDR1 and CDR2 sequences are SGHRS and YFSETQ. The CDR3, as DNA: TGCGCCAGCAGCTTGTTGGACAGGCCCACGACTGAAGCTTTCTTT. It yields the protein CASSLLDRPTTEAFF.

Only one count was recorded for this clone. V gene TRBV5-5 combines with J gene TRBJ1-3; 7 bases align to TRBD1. This CDR3 comprises 14 residues. Germline CDR1 SGHKS, CDR2 YYEKEE (reference sequence). V shed 5 bases, J shed 2 bases, and the junction held 4 bases outside the gene matches. The CDR3 loop reads CASSSTGTGNTIYF. The CDR3 bases are TGTGCCAGCAGTTCGACAGGGACTGGAAACACCATATATTTT.

The chain joins TRBV30 to TRBJ2-3, with D uncertain. The V gene lost 1 base and the J gene lost 3 bases, with 11 bases spanning the gap. CDR1 and CDR2 from the germline V gene are GTSNPN and SVGIG (reference sequence). CDR3 length equals 14 residues. The CDR3 loop is CAWSAYISTDTQYF. The CDR3 nucleotides are TGTGCCTGGAGTGCCTATATAAGTACAGATACGCAGTATTTT.

The chain carries TRBV3-1 (or the pseudogene TRBV3-2) and TRBJ2-5; perhaps TRBD2 as D (5 bases). CDR1 is LGHDT and CDR2 is YNNKEL in the germline V gene (reference sequence). The V end was cut by 0 bases, the J end by 5 bases, with 10 bases between. There are 14 residues in the CDR3. The CDR3: CASSQDEGGETQYF. In DNA, the CDR3 is TGTGCCAGCAGCCAAGATGAGGGTGGGGAGACCCAGTACTTC.

This sequence joins TRBV3-1 (or the pseudogene TRBV3-2) and TRBJ2-3; D not certain. Germline V lookup: CDR1 LGHDT, CDR2 YNNKEL (reference sequence). CDR3 length: 13 residues. Trimming stripped 4 bases from V and 1 base from J, with 6 bases between. This CDR3 is CASSLPGTDTQYF. The CDR3 DNA reads as TGTGCCAGCAGCCTGCCAGGCACAGATACGCAGTATTTT.

For this clone: The germline gene is not matched at one end of the junction; a read error may be the cause. This chain connects TRBV18 to TRBJ1-1; D might be TRBD1 (6 bases). Germline-derived CDR1 and CDR2 are KGHSH and LQKENI. The CDR3 has 12 residues. The CDR3 loop reads CASSRGGTEAFF. The DNA for the CDR3 is TGTGCCAGTTCACGAGGGGGCACTGAAGCTTTCTTT.

The chain combines TRBV7-9 with TRBJ2-5; D gene unclear. Trimming removed 8 bases at V and 3 bases at J, with 10 bases between. The germline V gene has CDR1 SEHNR and CDR2 FQNEAQ (reference sequence). This CDR3 has 12 amino acids. The CDR3 DNA reads TGTGCCAGCCGTCAGGAAGAAGAGACCCAGTACTTC. Translated, it gives CASRQEEETQYF.

This clone was picked up a small number of times. This chain uses TRBV9 with TRBJ2-7; 10 bases align to TRBD1. Per germline, CDR1 SGDLS and CDR2 YYNGEE. The CDR3 has 16 residues. Trimming removed 5 bases from V and 1 base from J; junction bases left unmatched: 9. This CDR3 is CASSAPTGGGSYEQYF. DNA of the CDR3: TGTGCCAGCAGTGCTCCGACAGGGGGCGGTTCCTACGAGCAGTACTTC.

This rearrangement joins TRBV7-9 to TRBJ2-3, with D hard to call. The length of the CDR3 is 13 residues. The V gene's germline CDR1 is SEHNR and CDR2 FQNEAQ (reference sequence). Trimming removed 2 bases from V and 6 bases from J, with 9 bases in between. The CDR3 DNA reads as TGTGCCAGCAGCTTAAGACTCATGGATACGCAGTATTTT. Translating it yields CASSLRLMDTQYF.

V is TRBV2 and J is TRBJ1-3; D is uncertain. The ends were cut back, 0 bases at V and 2 bases at J, with 8 bases in the middle. The germline CDR1 and CDR2 sequences are SNHLY and FYNNEI. The CDR3 consists of 15 residues. The CDR3 sequence: CASSEARGTGNTIYF. As DNA, the CDR3 is TGTGCCAGCAGTGAAGCGCGCGGGACTGGAAACACCATATATTTT.

The chain uses TRBV24-1 and TRBJ2-3; 12 bases are shared with TRBD2. The CDR3 sequence is 17 residues long. J was trimmed by 8 bases and V by 3 bases; bases with no gene match: 11. Germline V gives CDR1 KGHDR, CDR2 SFDVKD. The CDR3 here is CATSDPVLAGGTGTQYF. The CDR3 DNA is TGTGCCACCAGTGATCCAGTACTAGCGGGGGGAACCGGTACGCAGTATTTT.

The chain is built from TRBV21-1 and TRBJ2-1; the table's D call of TRBD2 was not tested on the DNA. TRBV21-1 is a known pseudogene. The CDR3 is 15 amino acids. CDR3 sequence reads: CASSPKKGGSNEQFF. In nucleotides, the CDR3 is TGTGCCAGCTCCCCGAAAAAGGGAGGGTCCAATGAGCAGTTCTTC.

The chain recombines TRBV5-8 with TRBJ2-3, with TRBD2 as a possible D gene (5 bases). The CDR3 loop spans 13 amino acids. V was clipped by 2 bases and J by 6 bases, with 10 bases between them. Germline V gene sequence: CDR1 SGHTS, CDR2 YDEGEE. The CDR3 nucleotides are TGTGCCAGCAGCTTTCAGACGGGGGATACGCAGTATTTT. Residues: CASSFQTGDTQYF.